The T cell receptor beta chain described here comes from a study of vaccination effects on CD4 cells after COVID-19. Only in-frame clones appear in the TCRdb table, and some are missing; sequencing was by immunoSEQ multiplex PCR. The profile shows 55,000 to 90,000 clones, over 65% of them singletons. ViraFEST expansion of antigen-specific CD4+ T cells with viral peptide pools preceded sequencing. Culturing for about 10 days preceded CD4+ T cell isolation. PCR-confirmed SARS-CoV-2 infection occurred in the person between March and December 2020. With around 9.4 ug/ml peptides and around 9.6 IU/ml IL-2, 2 million or so PBMC per well were cultured. To note about this clone: Its matching antigen is unknown.

This CDR3 has 12 residues. Trimming removed 1 base at V and 4 bases at J, with 5 bases between. Germline V CDR1 and CDR2: SGHTA, FQGNSA. The TCR comes from a human donor who had a prior SARS-CoV-2 infection. The sample was CD4+ T cells from PBMCs cultured with HIV peptides, taken before COVID-19 vaccination. Subset: HIV-1 Nef peptide pool negative control/reference culture. The chain employs TRBV7-2 and TRBJ2-7, with D hard to call. In DNA form, the CDR3 reads TGTGCCAGCAGCTTAGATTGGTACGAGCAGTACTTC. The encoded protein is CASSLDWYEQYF.